This record looks at one TCR beta chain sequence and its context. Its specificity is unknown. The data originate from a study of shared clonotypes between healthy human individuals. Study background: Per donor, three plates held CD4 naive cells, three held CD4 memory, two held CD8 naive and one held CD8 memory.

Study-level points and caveats: Clonotype sharing among donors was thought likely to change with sequencing depth.

Only in-frame clones appear in the TCRdb table, and some are missing; sequencing was by immunoSEQ multiplex PCR. The sample contains over a million clones, approximately 80% of which appear only once. Germline CDR1 MNHEY, CDR2 SMNVEV (reference sequence). The CDR3 spans 11 residues. Trimming removed 7 bases at V and 1 base at J, with 4 bases between. This rearrangement joins TRBV27 to TRBJ1-1; D not certain. Sample: memory CD4+ T cells from PBMCs. Specified subset: CD45RA-negative fraction. The TCR sequence derives from a man between 18 and 35 years old in good health. Some clones in this sample may be carry-over from other donors' samples. The CDR3 spells CASIRNTEAFF. The CDR3 region has the DNA TGTGCCAGCATTAGGAACACTGAAGCTTTCTTT.